These 16 T cell receptor beta chains were all obtained from the same sample, sequenced in a study of CD8+CD57+ T cells in acquired aplastic anemia. Genomic DNA provided the template from which TCR beta VDJ and CDR3 profiles were obtained. TCRdb passed the reads through MiXCR, listing each CDR3 protein once. This table has about 160,000 distinct CDR3 sequences, about 48% appearing once. In patients chosen for sequencing, flow cytometry had shown CD8+CD57+ cell expansion. Sequenced sample: sorted CD4+, CD8+, or CD8+CD57+ T cells (not recorded which) from PBMCs. Receptors originate from a human donor with aplastic anemia.

This clonotype has ten or more counts. This chain connects TRBV9 to TRBJ2-3, with 8 bases lining up with TRBD2. Losses at the gene ends were 0 bases for V and 3 bases for J; bases not matched to a gene: 6. The germline CDR1 and CDR2 sequences are SGDLS and YYNGEE. This CDR3 contains 16 residues. CDR3 loop: CASSVAQAGVTDTQYF. CDR3 sequence (DNA): TGTGCCAGCAGCGTAGCGCAAGCGGGAGTGACAGATACGCAGTATTTT. Supplemented by reference TRBV9 and TRBJ2-3, the full variable domain reads DSGVTQTPKHLITATGQRVTLRCSPRSGDLSVYWYQQSLDQGLQFLIQYYNGEERAKGNILERFSAQQFPDLHSELNLSSLELGDSALYFCASSVAQAGVTDTQYFGPGTRLTVL.

The gene calls are TRBV29-1 and TRBJ2-1, with 10 bases lining up with TRBD2. There are 15 residues in the CDR3. The germline V gene encodes CDR1 SQVTM and CDR2 ANQGSEA. The V segment lost 4 bases and the J segment 4 bases; nucleotides outside the gene matches: 7. CDR3 DNA: TGCAGCGTTGGGGGTAGCGGGAGGACGTACAATGAGCAGTTCTTC. Amino acids: CSVGGSGRTYNEQFF.

The V gene is TRBV15, the J gene TRBJ2-3; 8 bases agree with TRBD2. This CDR3 contains 16 residues. V shed 0 bases, J shed 6 bases, and the junction held 8 bases outside the gene matches. Germline V gene sequence: CDR1 LNHNV, CDR2 YYDKDF (reference sequence). The CDR3 is CATSRDEAGARDTQYF. The CDR3 DNA reads as TGTGCCACCAGCAGAGATGAAGCGGGGGCCAGGGATACGCAGTATTTT.

This clonotype was detected ten times or more. The genes are TRBV9 and TRBJ2-7; the D gene is possibly TRBD1 (5 bases). V lost 0 bases and J 1 base, leaving 8 bases between the germline ends. Germline loops: CDR1 SGDLS, CDR2 YYNGEE. This CDR3 contains 14 residues. The CDR3 loop reads CASSVVAGSYEQYF. In DNA, the CDR3 is TGTGCCAGCAGCGTAGTGGCAGGGTCCTACGAGCAGTACTTC. Looking up the rest from reference TRBV9 and TRBJ2-7 gives the full variable domain: DSGVTQTPKHLITATGQRVTLRCSPRSGDLSVYWYQQSLDQGLQFLIQYYNGEERAKGNILERFSAQQFPDLHSELNLSSLELGDSALYFCASSVVAGSYEQYFGPGTRLTVT.

Points on this clonotype: This may arise from a read error, as a much more abundant clone is one base away. The conserved phenylalanine or tryptophan is not found at the CDR3 terminus, so this likely reflects a read error. The V gene is TRBV5-4, the J gene TRBJ2-3; D is uncertain. Trimming removed 2 bases from V and 2 bases from J, with 3 bases in between. Germline V gene sequence: CDR1 SGHNT, CDR2 YYREEE (reference sequence). CDR3 length equals 12 residues. For the CDR3, the DNA is TGTGCCAGCAGCTTCGCCACAGATACGCAGTATGTT. This gives the protein CASSFATDTQYV.

Ten or more counts support this clonotype. This chain uses TRBV14 with TRBJ2-5; D is undetermined. This CDR3 region has 14 residues. V lost 1 base, J lost 4 bases, and 10 bases lay in between. Germline V lookup: CDR1 SGHDN, CDR2 FVKESK. CDR3 DNA: TGTGCCAGCAGCCAAGCTTCAAACCTAGAGACCCAGTACTTC. Translation: CASSQASNLETQYF.

The chain couples TRBV20-1 to TRBJ2-3, with D possibly being TRBD1 (5 bases). V was pared by 0 bases and J by 1 base, with 17 bases between. CDR3 length: 17 amino acids. Germline lookup yields CDR1 DFQATT and CDR2 SNEGSKA (reference sequence). The CDR3 loop reads CSARDPLGSRGTDTQYF. CDR3 DNA sequence: TGCAGTGCTAGAGACCCTCTAGGGTCCAGGGGCACAGATACGCAGTATTTT.

The chain joins TRBV24-1 to TRBJ1-5; D unresolved. This CDR3 is built from 11 residues. Trimming took off 9 bases at V and 11 bases at J, with 13 bases between the two ends. CDR1 is KGHDR and CDR2 is SFDVKD in the germline V gene. For the CDR3, the DNA is TGTGCCACCCGGGTCCAGCTTACCCAGCATTTT. Translated, it gives CATRVQLTQHF.

This clonotype showed up just once. The chain couples TRBV29-1 to TRBJ2-6, with 7 bases identical to TRBD2. The ends lost 3 bases at V and 0 bases at J; junction bases unmatched: 5. The CDR3 spans 16 residues. Germline CDR1 is SQVTM and CDR2 is ANQGSEA. CDR3 sequence reads: CSVDQAGPSGANVLTF. The CDR3 coding sequence is TGCAGCGTTGATCAAGCGGGACCCTCTGGGGCCAACGTCCTGACTTTC.

The chain carries TRBV20-1 and TRBJ2-3; 7 bases fit TRBD2. Germline V lookup: CDR1 DFQATT, CDR2 SNEGSKA (reference sequence). This CDR3 comprises 14 residues. J was trimmed by 2 bases and V by 2 bases; bases with no gene match: 4. The CDR3 loop is CSARQAGNTDTQYF. The CDR3 DNA sequence: TGCAGTGCTAGACAAGCGGGGAACACAGATACGCAGTATTTT.

Remarks on this clonotype: The junction and the germline gene differ at one end; a read error may be behind it. This chain connects TRBV2 to TRBJ2-2; perhaps TRBD2 as D (6 bases). Germline V lookup: CDR1 SNHLY, CDR2 FYNNEI. The CDR3 length is 13 residues. The CDR3, as DNA: TGTGCCGGCAGCGGGTTGAACACCGGGGAGCTGTTTTTT. This gives the protein CAGSGLNTGELFF.

The rearrangement joins TRBV9 to TRBJ1-2, with a possible D match to TRBD1 (6 bases). The CDR3 runs 13 residues. The germline CDR1 and CDR2 sequences are SGDLS and YYNGEE. V was trimmed by 3 bases and J by 7 bases, leaving 13 bases between them. In DNA form, the CDR3 reads TGTGCCAGCAGCGAATTCAACAGGGCTGGCTACACCTTC. Its translation is CASSEFNRAGYTF.

The sample holds many counts of this clonotype. The rearrangement links TRBV6-1 to TRBJ2-7, with D tentatively TRBD1 or TRBD2 (5 bases each). The CDR3 contains 13 residues. Trimming took off 6 bases at V and 7 bases at J, with 16 bases between the two ends. Germline V gives CDR1 MNHNS, CDR2 SASEGT. The CDR3 loop reads CASRPGTAWEQYF. In nucleotides, the CDR3 is TGTGCCAGCAGACCCGGGACCGCTTGGGAGCAGTACTTC.

As concerns this clonotype: This clone may be a read error of a much larger clone one base away. V gene TRBV11-2 combines with J gene TRBJ2-7; D is uncertain. The CDR3 sequence is 17 residues long. V was cut by 1 base and J by 11 bases, with 27 bases left in between. The V gene's germline CDR1 is SGHAT and CDR2 FQNNGV. The CDR3 reads CASSLGFPFKPRRCEYF. The CDR3 nucleotides read TGTGCCAGCAGCTTAGGGTTCCCATTCAAGCCCAGGCGGTGCGAGTACTTC.

The chain employs TRBV29-1 and TRBJ1-2; D is ambiguous. V lost 8 bases to trimming and J lost 8 bases, with 9 bases between them. The length of the CDR3 is 9 residues. Germline V gene sequence: CDR1 SQVTM, CDR2 ANQGSEA. CDR3 region: CSILEGYTF. CDR3 DNA sequence: TGCAGCATCCTGGAAGGCTACACCTTC.

With respect to this clonotype: An end of the junction differs from the germline gene, which may be a read error. The CDR3 is CASSIERNTGELFF. The CDR3 region has the DNA TGCGCCAGTAGTATAGAGCGAAACACCGGGGAGCTGTTTTTT. The chain uses TRBV2 and TRBJ2-2; no definite D call. In germline, CDR1 is SNHLY, CDR2 FYNNEI. This CDR3 is 14 amino acids long.